These T cell receptor beta chains were read from a single sample in a study of vaccination and CD4 T cells after COVID-19. TCRdb called the PCR reads again in MiXCR, with one record for every CDR3 protein. The sample contains 10,000 or so distinct CDR3 sequences, 32% of which appear only once. No antigen has been assigned to these receptors. The sample was cultured CD4+ T cells from blood. The receptors shown here come from a human donor with COVID-19. The CDR3 runs from the conserved cysteine through the conserved F or W. D genes are given only for firm matches. Clone sizes are given selectively: once, few, many, or a class where the clone is expanded.

j_call cdr3_length clone_size d_call v_call cdr3_nt cdr3_aa
TRBJ1-1 12 - TRBD1 TRBV30 TGTGCCTGGAGGGACAGGGTGGCTGAAGCTTTCTTT CAWRDRVAEAFF
TRBJ2-1 15 - - TRBV7-9 TGTGCCAGCAGCCCGGGACTCATGGGGCAGGATGAGCAGTTCTTC CASSPGLMGQDEQFF
TRBJ2-3 15 - - TRBV6-4 TGTGCCAGCAGTGAACAGAGCTCTAGCACAGATACGCAGTATTTT CASSEQSSSTDTQYF
TRBJ1-5 14 few - TRBV12-3/TRBV12-4 TGTGCCAGCAGCCCGGGAGAACGGAGTCAGCCCCAGCATTTT CASSPGERSQPQHF
TRBJ1-2 15 - - TRBV20-1 TGCAGTGCTGCCACGCCGGGACGGAGTAACTATGGCTACACCTTC CSAATPGRSNYGYTF
TRBJ1-5 12 once - TRBV12-3/TRBV12-4 TGTGCCAGCAGTTTTGGCGATCAGCCCCAGCATTTT CASSFGDQPQHF
TRBJ1-5 14 - - TRBV2 TGTGCCAGCATGGTTTCCCATAGCAATCAGCCCCAGCATTTT CASMVSHSNQPQHF
TRBJ1-6 14 medium-sized TRBD1 TRBV20-1 TGCAGTGCTAGAGAACAGGGGTATAATTCACCCCTCCACTTT CSAREQGYNSPLHF
TRBJ1-1 13 few TRBD1 TRBV6-1 TGTGCCAGCAGTCCCCCACAGGGACAGAAAGCTTTCTTT CASSPPQGQKAFF
TRBJ1-6 17 - TRBD1 TRBV5-6 TGTGCCAGCAGCTCTCTAAGGGGACAGGGATTTAATTCACCCCTCCACTTT CASSSLRGQGFNSPLHF
TRBJ2-7 13 - - TRBV5-4 TGTGCCAGCAGCTTGGAAGGGCCCCGCGAGCAGTACTTC CASSLEGPREQYF
TRBJ1-5 14 - - TRBV6-1 TGTGCCAGCAGGGAAGGGGGGAGCAATCAGCCCCAGCATTTT CASREGGSNQPQHF
TRBJ2-1 16 few TRBD2 TRBV20-1 TGCAGTGCTAGAGATGTGAGCGGGGCCTCCTACAATGAGCAGTTCTTC CSARDVSGASYNEQFF
TRBJ2-2 13 - - TRBV19 TGTGCCAGTAGTTCGCTCGGCGGCGGGGAGCTGTTTTTT CASSSLGGGELFF
TRBJ1-2 13 - TRBD1 TRBV6-1 TGTGCCAGCAGGCGGGGACAGTACTATGGCTACACCTTC CASRRGQYYGYTF
TRBJ2-7 13 - TRBD1 TRBV5-1 TGCGCCAGCAGCCTGGGACAGTACTACGAGCAGTACTTC CASSLGQYYEQYF
TRBJ1-5 12 - - TRBV28 TGTGCCAGCAGAACTTCCAATCAGCCCCAGCATTTT CASRTSNQPQHF
TRBJ2-5 14 - TRBD2 TRBV6-5 TGTGCCAGCAGTTACCAACTAGCGGTGGAGACCCAGTACTTC CASSYQLAVETQYF
TRBJ2-1 13 - - TRBV9 TGTGCCAGCACCTCAGGGTCTTGGAATGAGCAGTTCTTC CASTSGSWNEQFF
TRBJ2-4 13 - - TRBV7-2 TGTGCCAGCCAGGGACCAGCCAAAAACATTCAGTACTTC CASQGPAKNIQYF
TRBJ2-7 11 - - TRBV19 TGTGCCAGTAGGCTGGGGGGCGAGCAGTACTTC CASRLGGEQYF
TRBJ2-5 12 few - TRBV28 TGTGCCAGTACCGGGGCAAAGGAGACCCAGTACTTC CASTGAKETQYF
TRBJ1-6 16 - - TRBV20-1 TGCAGTGCTAGAGATGGGGGGCGAAACCTTAATTCACCCCTCCGCTTT CSARDGGRNLNSPLRF
TRBJ1-1 13 large - TRBV7-3 TGTGCCAGCAGCAGAGCAGGATACACTGAAGCTTTCTTT CASSRAGYTEAFF
TRBJ1-1 15 few TRBD1 TRBV7-9 TGTGCCAGCAGCTCTCCGGGACAGATGAACACTGAAGCTTTCTTT CASSSPGQMNTEAFF
TRBJ2-7 14 - - TRBV12-3/TRBV12-4 TGTGCCAGCAGTTTAGGTGGGGGGCTTAGAGAGCAGTACTTC CASSLGGGLREQYF
TRBJ2-5 14 - - TRBV7-9 TGTGCCAGCAGCTCCGGGGTGCAGGGAGAGACCCAGTACTTC CASSSGVQGETQYF
TRBJ2-5 14 few - TRBV12-3/TRBV12-4 TGTGCCAGCAGTGGGGAAATTTGGGAGGAGACCCAGTACTTC CASSGEIWEETQYF
TRBJ2-1 12 few - TRBV6-1 TGTGCCAGCAGTGAAAGGTACAATGAGCAGTTCTTC CASSERYNEQFF
TRBJ1-6 12 few - TRBV28 TGTGCCAGCAGTCGACAGAATTCACCCCTCCACTTT CASSRQNSPLHF
TRBJ1-2 15 few - TRBV5-5 TGTGCCAGCAGCGGGCGATTAGGCCTTAATGAGGGCTACACCTTC CASSGRLGLNEGYTF
TRBJ1-1 16 few - TRBV6-4 TGTGCCAGCAGTGACTCGGGGGCCGTCGGGAACACTGAAGCTTTCTTT CASSDSGAVGNTEAFF
TRBJ2-2 15 - - TRBV19 TGTGCCAGTAGCAAGGGGGGGCGGTACACCGGGGAGCTGTTTTTT CASSKGGRYTGELFF
TRBJ2-5 16 - TRBD1 TRBV20-1 TGCAGTGCTAGAGATACCCAAACAGGGGCGGGAGAGACCCAGTACTTC CSARDTQTGAGETQYF
TRBJ2-7 13 few - TRBV20-1 TGCAGTGCCCAGATGACACAGACCTACGAGCAGTACTTC CSAQMTQTYEQYF
TRBJ1-5 19 - TRBD1 TRBV6-1 TGTGCCAGCAGTCTGGGACAGGGGTTTTCGGATAGGAGCAATCAGCCCCAGCATTTT CASSLGQGFSDRSNQPQHF
TRBJ1-2 14 few - TRBV30 TGTGCCTGGAGTGTACTGGGCAGGACCTATGGCTACACCTTC CAWSVLGRTYGYTF
TRBJ1-2 13 few TRBD1 TRBV12-3/TRBV12-4 TGTGCCAGCAGTTCCAGGGGGCCGGATGGCTACACCTTC CASSSRGPDGYTF
TRBJ2-1 14 few TRBD2 TRBV12-3/TRBV12-4 TGTGCCAGCACTCCCCATAGCGGGCGCGATGAGCAGTTCTTC CASTPHSGRDEQFF
TRBJ2-7 15 medium-sized - TRBV11-3 TGTGCCAGCAGCAAAGGAGCGTCAAGCTCCTACGAGCAGTACTTC CASSKGASSSYEQYF
TRBJ1-5 16 medium-sized - TRBV2 TGTGCCAGCAGTGAAGCGGCTGGGGGCGGGGGGGGGCCCCAGCATTTT CASSEAAGGGGGPQHF
TRBJ2-5 14 few TRBD2 TRBV19 TGTGCCAGTAGCCTAGCGGGGGCCCCAGAGACCCAGTACTTC CASSLAGAPETQYF
TRBJ1-5 15 - TRBD1 TRBV5-1 TGCGCCAGCCGGACGACAGGGGATAGCAATCAGCCCCAGCATTTT CASRTTGDSNQPQHF